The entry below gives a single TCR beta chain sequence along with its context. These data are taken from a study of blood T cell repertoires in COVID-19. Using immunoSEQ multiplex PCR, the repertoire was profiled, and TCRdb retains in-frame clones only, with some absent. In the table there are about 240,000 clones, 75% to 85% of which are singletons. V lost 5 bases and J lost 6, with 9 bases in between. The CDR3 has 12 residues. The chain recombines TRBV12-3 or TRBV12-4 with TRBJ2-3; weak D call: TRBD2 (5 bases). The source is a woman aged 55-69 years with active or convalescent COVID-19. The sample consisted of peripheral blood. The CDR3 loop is CASSPRGDTQYF. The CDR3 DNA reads TGTGCCAGCAGTCCGCGAGGGGATACGCAGTATTTT.